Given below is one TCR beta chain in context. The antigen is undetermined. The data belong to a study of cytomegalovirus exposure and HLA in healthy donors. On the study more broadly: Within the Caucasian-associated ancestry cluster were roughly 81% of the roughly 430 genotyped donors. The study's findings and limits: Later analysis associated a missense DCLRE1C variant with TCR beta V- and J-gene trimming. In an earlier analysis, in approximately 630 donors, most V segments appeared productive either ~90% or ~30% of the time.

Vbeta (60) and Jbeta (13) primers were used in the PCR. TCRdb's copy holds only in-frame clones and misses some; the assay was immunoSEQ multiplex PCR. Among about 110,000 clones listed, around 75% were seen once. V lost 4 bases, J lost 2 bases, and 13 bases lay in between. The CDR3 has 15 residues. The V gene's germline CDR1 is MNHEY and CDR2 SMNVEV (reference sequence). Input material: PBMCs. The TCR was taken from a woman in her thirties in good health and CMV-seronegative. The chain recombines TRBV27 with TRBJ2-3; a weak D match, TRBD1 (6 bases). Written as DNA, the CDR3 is TGTGCCAGCAGTTACATCAGGGACACCACAGATACGCAGTATTTT. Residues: CASSYIRDTTDTQYF.